This T cell receptor (beta chain) is from a study of T-cell reconstitution after alpha-beta-depleted transplantation in children. Findings and caveats of the study: About two months after transplant, alpha-beta T cells reportedly came from several hundred expanded graft clones. T-cell counts and diversity at one year following transplant were attributed mainly to newly produced T cells. Certain patients had high TCRbeta diversity at day 60, and it came from recipient T cells and thymic progenitors that survived.

This clonotype appeared a few times. Its antigen is undetermined. V lost 0 bases, J lost 4 bases, and 4 bases stayed unmatched. This CDR3 comprises 17 residues. CDR1 is SGHTA and CDR2 is FQGNSA in the germline V gene. The TCRbeta library was prepared with unique molecular identifiers. MiXCR was run by TCRdb on the PCR reads, yielding one entry per CDR3 protein. This table has about 980,000 distinct CDR3 sequences, roughly 29% appearing once. The sequence derives from a boy under three years old who had a stem cell transplant for SCID, so the T cells may come from the graft donor. The chain couples TRBV7-2 to TRBJ2-1; 12 nucleotides match TRBD2. The sample here was PBMCs, mostly from graft donor cells, taken 360 days after TCRalphabeta/CD19-depleted stem cell transplant. CDR3: CASSLAGLAGPYNEQFF. The CDR3 DNA is TGTGCCAGCAGCTTAGCCGGACTAGCGGGGCCATACAATGAGCAGTTCTTC.